The 29 T cell receptor beta chains in this list originate from one sample, sequenced in a study of identical twins. TCRdb reanalysed the 5' RACE reads using MiXCR and keeps one entry per CDR3 protein. This table holds 100,000 or so distinct CDR3 sequences, less than 6.5% found once. The sample taken for sequencing was memory T cells sorted from blood. These receptors came from a woman in her 50s in good health.

This clonotype was recorded a few times. The gene calls are TRBV24-1 and TRBJ2-1; TRBD1 aligns across 11 bases. The CDR3 covers 15 residues. Germline V gives CDR1 KGHDR, CDR2 SFDVKD. V lost 4 bases to trimming and J lost 6 bases; unmatched junction nucleotides: 4. CDR3 nucleotides: TGTGCCACCAGTGACACCGGGACAGGGGGCAATGAGCAGTTCTTC. It yields the protein CATSDTGTGGNEQFF.

This clonotype was picked up many times. The genes are TRBV12-5 and TRBJ1-6, with D uncertain. Germline CDR1 is LGHNT and CDR2 is FRNRAP. CDR3 size: 12 residues. V was cut by 8 bases and J by 3 bases, with 5 bases left in between. The CDR3 coding sequence is TGTGCTAGTAGTGACTATAATTCACCCCTCCACTTT. Translating gives CASSDYNSPLHF.

In its sample, this clonotype was seen many times. The chain carries TRBV12-3 or TRBV12-4 and TRBJ2-7; weak D call: TRBD2 (6 bases). Trimming shortened V by 3 bases and J by 1 base, and 13 bases separated the two germline ends. The CDR3 extends over 15 amino acids. The CDR3: CASSLAGSRSYEQYF. The DNA for the CDR3 is TGTGCCAGCAGTTTGGCGGGGAGTCGGTCCTACGAGCAGTACTTC.

This clonotype was counted many times. The chain links TRBV5-4 to TRBJ2-2; maybe TRBD2 (5 bases). CDR1 and CDR2 from the germline V gene are SGHNT and YYREEE (reference sequence). V was shortened by 2 bases and J by 1 base, with 15 bases between the two germline ends. This CDR3 spans 17 amino acids. The CDR3 coding sequence is TGTGCCAGCAGCTTCGATCGGTCAGAGGGGAACACCGGGGAGCTGTTTTTT. The encoded protein is CASSFDRSEGNTGELFF. Filled out from reference TRBV5-4 and TRBJ2-2, the complete variable domain reads ETGVTQSPTHLIKTRGQQVTLRCSSQSGHNTVSWYQQALGQGPQFIFQYYREEENGRGNFPPRFSGLQFPNYSSELNVNALELDDSALYLCASSFDRSEGNTGELFFGEGSRLTVL.

This clonotype was observed at least ten times. The chain carries TRBV5-1 and TRBJ2-4; 8 bases are shared with TRBD1. The ends lost 2 bases at V and 0 bases at J; junction bases unmatched: 10. CDR1 SGHRS and CDR2 YFSETQ come from the germline V gene. There are 18 residues in the CDR3. The CDR3 here is CASSLETGELLAKNIQYF. The CDR3 DNA sequence: TGCGCCAGCAGCTTAGAGACAGGGGAGCTATTAGCCAAAAACATTCAGTACTTC. Combining the CDR3 with reference TRBV5-1 and TRBJ2-4 gives the whole variable domain KAGVTQTPRYLIKTRGQQVTLSCSPISGHRSVSWYQQTPGQGLQFLFEYFSETQRNKGNFPGRFSGRQFSNSRSEMNVSTLELGDSALYLCASSLETGELLAKNIQYFGAGTRLSVL.

This clonotype was seen at least ten times. The V call is TRBV9, the J call TRBJ2-4; perhaps TRBD2 as D (5 bases). This CDR3 comprises 14 residues. V lost 4 bases and J lost 9, with 17 bases in between. Germline V lookup: CDR1 SGDLS, CDR2 YYNGEE. The CDR3 loop is CASSPLRRAGIQYF. Written as DNA, the CDR3 is TGTGCCAGCAGCCCCCTAAGAAGGGCGGGCATTCAGTACTTC.

About this clonotype itself: Since a much larger clone is just one base distant, this may be a read error. The chain couples TRBV2 to TRBJ1-1; no clear D gene. CDR3 size: 13 residues. Germline V gives CDR1 SNHLY, CDR2 FYNNEI. In nucleotides, the CDR3 is TGTGCCAGCAGTGATCGACTGAACACTGACGCTTTCTTT. Translation gives CASSDRLNTDAFF. Supplemented by reference TRBV2 and TRBJ1-1, the full variable domain reads EPEVTQTPSHQVTQMGQEVILRCVPISNHLYFYWYRQILGQKVEFLVSFYNNEISEKSEIFDDQFSVERPDGSNFTLKIRSTKLEDSAMYFCASSDRLNTDAFFGQGTRLTVV.

This clonotype was observed at least ten times. The chain is built from TRBV3-1 and TRBJ1-5; D unclear. CDR1 and CDR2 (germline): LGHDT, YNNKEL (reference sequence). V lost 0 bases, J lost 0 bases, and 6 bases lay in between. The CDR3 totals 15 residues. The CDR3 DNA reads as TGTGCCAGCAGCCAAGACCCGGTTAGCAATCAGCCCCAGCATTTT. Protein: CASSQDPVSNQPQHF. The full variable domain, its missing parts supplied by reference TRBV3-1 and TRBJ1-5, is DTAVSQTPKYLVTQMGNDKSIKCEQNLGHDTMYWYKQDSKKFLKIMFSYNNKELIINETVPNRFSPKSPDKAHLNLHINSLELGDSAVYFCASSQDPVSNQPQHFGDGTRLSIL.

This clonotype has at least ten counts. This chain connects TRBV29-1 to TRBJ2-2; D remains ambiguous. V lost 7 bases to trimming and J lost 6 bases, with 9 bases between them. Germline V gene data show CDR1 as SQVTM and CDR2 as ANQGSEA. This CDR3 region has 11 residues. The chain's CDR3 is CSAGEPGELFF. The CDR3 bases are TGCAGCGCAGGCGAACCCGGGGAGCTGTTTTTT.

This clonotype has at least ten counts. V usage is TRBV20-1 and J usage is TRBJ2-3; tentatively, D is TRBD1 (6 bases). The CDR3 runs to 15 residues. Germline V gene lookup returns CDR1 DFQATT and CDR2 SNEGSKA (reference sequence). Trimming left V 4 bases short and J 0 bases short, with 14 bases between. CDR3: CSANQQGKSTDTQYF. The DNA of the CDR3 is TGCAGTGCTAATCAACAGGGAAAAAGCACAGATACGCAGTATTTT.

This clonotype was seen ten or more times. The chain links TRBV5-1 to TRBJ2-1, with no clear D. V was clipped by 3 bases and J by 8 bases, with 21 bases between them. The germline CDR1 and CDR2 sequences are SGHRS and YFSETQ. The CDR3 runs 16 residues. CDR3 sequence reads: CASSSSTRGTFYEQFF. CDR3 nucleotides: TGCGCCAGCAGCTCTTCGACCAGAGGTACTTTCTATGAGCAGTTCTTC.

This clonotype was observed at least ten times. The chain has TRBV12-3 or TRBV12-4 and TRBJ2-1; D assignment may be TRBD1 or TRBD2 (5 bases each). The CDR3 spans 14 residues. The V end lost 6 bases, the J end lost 6 bases, and 15 bases lay between the germline ends. The DNA of the CDR3 is TGTGCCAGCAGCCTATCCCGGGACGGCAATGAGCAGTTCTTC. It is translated as CASSLSRDGNEQFF.

The chain carries TRBV11-2 and TRBJ2-7, with D perhaps matching TRBD1 (6 bases). This CDR3 is built from 14 residues. V dropped 4 bases and J dropped 5 bases, with 15 bases sitting between them. Per the germline V gene, CDR1 is SGHAT and CDR2 is FQNNGV. The CDR3: CASSSIQDRHEQYF. Written as DNA, the CDR3 is TGTGCCAGCAGCTCCATTCAGGACAGACACGAGCAGTACTTC.

This clonotype was detected many times. The J gene is TRBJ1-2, the V gene TRBV3-1, with 7 bases fitting TRBD1. This CDR3 is 15 amino acids long. V gave up 4 bases and J gave up 3 bases; unmatched junction bases: 8. Germline values: CDR1 LGHDT, CDR2 YNNKEL (reference sequence). The CDR3 DNA is TGTGCCAGCAGCCCATTGACAGGGAGGCACTATGGCTACACCTTC. As protein: CASSPLTGRHYGYTF.

This clonotype was detected many times. The chain joins TRBV5-6 to TRBJ2-1, with a possible D match to TRBD1 (5 bases). Germline V lookup: CDR1 SGHDT, CDR2 YYEEEE. The CDR3 covers 15 residues. The germline V and J ends were trimmed by 2 bases and 5 bases, with 14 bases remaining between them. CDR3 DNA: TGTGCCAGCAGCTTCGGGCAGGGAATTAACAATGAGCAGTTCTTC. Translation: CASSFGQGINNEQFF.

This clonotype was counted a few times. V and J are TRBV20-1 and TRBJ1-5; D remains unclear. V was pared by 6 bases and J by 5 bases, with 14 bases between. The germline CDR1 and CDR2 sequences are DFQATT and SNEGSKA (reference sequence). CDR3 length: 13 amino acids. The CDR3 sequence is CSAHKGPDQPQHF. In nucleotides, the CDR3 is TGCAGTGCCCATAAGGGCCCCGATCAGCCCCAGCATTTT.

This clonotype was counted many times. J is TRBJ1-5 and V is TRBV12-3 or TRBV12-4; 7 bases fit TRBD1. The CDR3 is 19 residues long. V trimming: 1 base; J trimming: 4 bases; junction bases outside the gene matches: 16. CDR3 sequence (DNA): TGTGCCAGCAGTTTAGGTGCCCTGGGACAGAAGAAAACGAATCAGCCCCAGCATTTT. It codes for CASSLGALGQKKTNQPQHF.

This clonotype was counted ten times or more. The chain carries TRBV15 and TRBJ2-7; 11 positions match TRBD1. The CDR3 consists of 15 residues. Germline V gene data show CDR1 as LNHNV and CDR2 as YYDKDF (reference sequence). After removal of 2 bases from V and 6 bases from J, the junction contained 6 bases not matched to a gene. This CDR3 is CATSRYGTGGAEQYF. As DNA, the CDR3 is TGTGCCACCAGCAGATACGGGACAGGGGGTGCCGAGCAGTACTTC. The variable domain in full, completed from reference TRBV15 and TRBJ2-7, reads DAMVIQNPRYQVTQFGKPVTLSCSQTLNHNVMYWYQQKSSQAPKLLFHYYDKDFNNEADTPDNFQSRRPNTSFCFLDIRSPGLGDTAMYLCATSRYGTGGAEQYFGPGTRLTVT.

Many counts were recorded for this clonotype. The chain joins TRBV24-1 to TRBJ2-4, with D unclear. This CDR3 spans 13 amino acids. V shed 7 bases and J shed 2 bases, with 8 bases lying between them. Germline V gene lookup returns CDR1 KGHDR and CDR2 SFDVKD. In nucleotides, the CDR3 is TGTGCCACCAGAAAGCGTACCAAAAACATTCAGTACTTC. Translation gives CATRKRTKNIQYF.

CDR3 residues: CSARDVLREETQYF. Here the CDR3 DNA reads TGCAGTGCTAGAGATGTTTTAAGGGAAGAGACCCAGTACTTC. The chain combines TRBV20-1 with TRBJ2-5; no definite D call. Germline CDR1 is DFQATT and CDR2 is SNEGSKA (reference sequence). The V end was cut by 0 bases, the J end by 3 bases, with 11 bases between. This CDR3 region has 14 residues.

In regard to this clonotype: A much larger clone is a single base away; this may be a read error. The J gene is TRBJ2-1, the V gene TRBV5-1; 10 bases are shared with TRBD1. This CDR3 has 15 amino acids. Germline assignment: CDR1 SGHRS and CDR2 YFSETQ. CDR3 nucleotide sequence: TGCGCCAGCAGCTTAGGACAGGGGGGCCACAATGATCAGTTCTTC. It is translated as CASSLGQGGHNDQFF.

The chain couples TRBV19 to TRBJ1-2; D may be TRBD1 (6 bases). Germline CDR1 is LNHDA and CDR2 is SQIVND (reference sequence). The CDR3 runs 14 residues. Deletions cut 5 bases from V and 5 bases from J, with 15 bases between. CDR3 sequence reads: CASSPGGGLYGYTF. The DNA of the CDR3 is TGTGCCAGTAGTCCGGGTGGGGGGCTATATGGCTACACCTTC. Complete variable domain (other parts from reference TRBV19 and TRBJ1-2): DGGITQSPKYLFRKEGQNVTLSCEQNLNHDAMYWYRQDPGQGLRLIYYSQIVNDFQKGDIAEGYSVSREKKESFPLTVTSAQKNPTAFYLCASSPGGGLYGYTFGSGTRLTVV.

Note on this clonotype: This clone may be a read error of a much larger clone one base away. This rearrangement joins TRBV20-1 to TRBJ2-1; D may be TRBD2 (6 bases). Germline V gene sequence: CDR1 DFQATT, CDR2 SNEGSKA (reference sequence). The length of the CDR3 is 15 residues. The CDR3 reads CSARTSSVFYNDQFF. The DNA for the CDR3 is TGCAGTGCTAGAACCTCTAGCGTCTTCTACAATGACCAGTTCTTC.

This clonotype was recorded many times. The chain employs TRBV6-2 or TRBV6-3 and TRBJ1-2; D is unresolved. CDR1 is MNHEY and CDR2 is SVGEGT in the germline V gene. V lost 7 bases and J 8 bases, leaving 14 bases between the germline ends. CDR3 length: 12 residues. CDR3: CASKSGNEGYTF. The CDR3 bases are TGTGCCAGCAAATCGGGCAACGAGGGCTACACCTTC.

This chain links TRBV7-7 with TRBJ2-3; 11 nucleotides match TRBD2. This CDR3 is 15 amino acids long. The V gene's germline CDR1 is SSHAT and CDR2 FNYEAQ (reference sequence). Unmatched junction bases numbered 1, after V lost 3 bases and J lost 2 bases. Here the CDR3 reads CASSLTSGNTDTQYF. The CDR3 nucleotides are TGTGCCAGCAGCTTGACTAGCGGGAACACAGATACGCAGTATTTT.

The sample holds a few counts of this clonotype. The V call is TRBV20-1, the J call TRBJ1-1, with 12 bases identical to TRBD1. The CDR3 is 15 amino acids. CDR1 and CDR2 from the germline V gene are DFQATT and SNEGSKA (reference sequence). V trimming: 0 bases; J trimming: 6 bases; junction bases outside the gene matches: 5. The CDR3 sequence is CSARDGGQGAPEAFF. Written as DNA, the CDR3 is TGCAGTGCTAGAGATGGGGGACAGGGGGCTCCTGAAGCTTTCTTT.

The genes are TRBV19 and TRBJ1-6; no definite D call. The CDR3 totals 15 residues. The germline V gene encodes CDR1 LNHDA and CDR2 SQIVND (reference sequence). Trimming removed 4 bases at V and 9 bases at J, with 16 bases between. CDR3 sequence: CASSNGREVASPLHF. In DNA, the CDR3 is TGTGCCAGTAGTAATGGTAGGGAGGTTGCTTCACCCCTCCACTTT.

This clonotype was picked up many times. The genes are TRBV12-3 or TRBV12-4 and TRBJ2-3; D unresolved. The CDR3 length is 14 residues. V gave up 5 bases and J gave up 8 bases, with 17 bases separating them. CDR3 sequence reads: CASSVPGRGATQYF. CDR3 coding DNA: TGTGCCAGCAGTGTCCCTGGGCGCGGTGCTACGCAGTATTTT.

There are a few counts of this clonotype. The chain combines TRBV15 with TRBJ2-5; the match to TRBD2 covers 10 bases. The J segment lost 12 bases and the V segment lost 3 bases, leaving 4 bases of the junction unmatched. Germline CDR1 LNHNV, CDR2 YYDKDF (reference sequence). This CDR3 contains 12 residues. The CDR3 sequence: CATSSHSGRKYF. The CDR3 bases are TGTGCCACCAGCAGTCATAGCGGGAGGAAGTACTTC.